The present TCR beta chain was sequenced within a study of cytomegalovirus exposure and HLA in healthy donors. The study ran its PCR with 60 Vbeta and 13 Jbeta primers. TCRdb's copy holds only in-frame clones and misses some; the assay was immunoSEQ multiplex PCR. The top ten hold more than 4.5% of the sample, which has about 190,000 clones, 65% to 75% seen once. Study-wide points: The authors assumed roughly uniform sequencing depth across donors for presence/absence analyses.

Trimming pared 5 bases from V and 3 bases from J, leaving 10 bases between. Per the germline V gene, CDR1 is MNHNY and CDR2 is SVGAGI (reference sequence). CDR3 length equals 13 residues. A remark on this clone: Its antigen is unidentified.

The origin of this receptor is a man aged 25-40 years in good health and CMV-seropositive. Material for sequencing was PBMCs. This chain connects TRBV6-6 to TRBJ1-1; D is possibly TRBD1 (5 bases). The CDR3 sequence is CASSAGGHTEAFF. CDR3 sequence (DNA): TGTGCCAGCAGTGCGGGGGGTCACACTGAAGCTTTCTTT.